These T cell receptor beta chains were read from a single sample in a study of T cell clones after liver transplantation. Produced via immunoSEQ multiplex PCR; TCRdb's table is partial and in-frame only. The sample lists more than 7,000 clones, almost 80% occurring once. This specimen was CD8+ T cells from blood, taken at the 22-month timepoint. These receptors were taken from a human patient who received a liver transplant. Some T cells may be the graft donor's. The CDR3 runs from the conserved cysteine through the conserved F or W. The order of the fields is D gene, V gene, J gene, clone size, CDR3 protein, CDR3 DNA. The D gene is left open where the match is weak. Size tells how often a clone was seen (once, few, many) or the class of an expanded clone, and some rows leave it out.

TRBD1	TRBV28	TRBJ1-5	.	CASSPRDRSNQPQHF	TGTGCCAGCAGTCCCCGGGACAGGAGCAATCAGCCCCAGCATTTT
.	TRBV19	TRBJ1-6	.	CASSLRVEHSPLHF	TGTGCCAGTAGTTTGAGGGTTGAACATTCACCCCTCCACTTT
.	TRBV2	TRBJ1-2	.	CASVPGGGYGYTF	TGTGCCAGCGTCCCAGGTGGGGGCTATGGCTACACCTTC
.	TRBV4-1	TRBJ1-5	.	CASSQDRQGGQPQHF	TGCGCCAGCAGCCAAGATCGGCAGGGCGGACAGCCCCAGCATTTT
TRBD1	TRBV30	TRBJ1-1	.	CAWSVGQGITEAFF	TGTGCCTGGAGTGTTGGACAGGGCATCACTGAAGCTTTCTTT
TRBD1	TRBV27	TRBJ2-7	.	CASSLGTVYEQYF	TGTGCCAGCAGTCTAGGGACAGTCTACGAGCAGTACTTC
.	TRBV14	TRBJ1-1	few	CASSQERNPNTEAFF	TGTGCCAGCAGCCAAGAAAGGAACCCGAACACTGAAGCTTTCTTT
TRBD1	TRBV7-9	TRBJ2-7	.	CASSPPSLGQTSYEQYF	TGTGCCAGCAGCCCACCCTCGTTGGGACAGACTTCCTACGAGCAGTACTTC
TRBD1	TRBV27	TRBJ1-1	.	CASSLTTGDTEAFF	TGTGCCAGCAGTTTGACGACAGGGGACACTGAAGCTTTCTTT
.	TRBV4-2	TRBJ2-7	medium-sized	CASSQDRDASEQYF	TGTGCCAGCAGCCAAGATCGGGACGCTTCTGAGCAGTACTTC
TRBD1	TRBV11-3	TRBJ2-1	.	CASSYRGLPYNEQFF	TGTGCCAGCAGCTACAGGGGGCTTCCCTACAATGAGCAGTTCTTC
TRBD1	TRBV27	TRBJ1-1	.	CASSIQGADTEAFF	TGTGCCAGCAGTATACAGGGGGCGGACACTGAAGCTTTCTTT
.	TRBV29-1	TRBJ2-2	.	CSVWTADTGELFF	TGCAGCGTTTGGACCGCGGACACCGGGGAGCTGTTTTTT
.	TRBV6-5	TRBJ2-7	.	CASSSVIYEQYF	TGTGCCAGCAGCTCCGTGATTTACGAGCAGTACTTC
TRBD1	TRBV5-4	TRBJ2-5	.	CASRGGQGARETQYF	TGTGCCAGCAGGGGGGGACAGGGGGCAAGGGAGACCCAGTACTTC
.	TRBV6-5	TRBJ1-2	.	CASSYSGGANGYTF	TGTGCCAGCAGTTACTCGGGGGGGGCGAATGGCTACACCTTC
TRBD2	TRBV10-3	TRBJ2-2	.	CAISETSGGNTGELFF	TGTGCCATCAGTGAGACTAGCGGGGGGAACACCGGGGAGCTGTTTTTT
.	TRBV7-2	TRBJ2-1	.	CASSLVLGGPYNEQFF	TGTGCCAGCAGCTTAGTGCTTGGGGGACCCTACAATGAGCAGTTCTTC
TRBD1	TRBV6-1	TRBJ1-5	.	CASSDRAGNQPQHF	TGTGCCAGCAGCGACAGGGCTGGTAATCAGCCCCAGCATTTT
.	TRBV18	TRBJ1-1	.	CASLSWGGNTEAFF	TGTGCCAGCCTCTCTTGGGGGGGGAACACTGAAGCTTTCTTT
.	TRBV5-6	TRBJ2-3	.	CASSLRTDTQYF	TGTGCCAGCAGCCTGAGAACAGATACGCAGTATTTT
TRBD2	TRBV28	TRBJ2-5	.	CASSFDGRFLTTSGDEETQYF	TGTGCCAGCAGTTTTGATGGCCGTTTCTTGACGACTAGCGGGGACGAAGAGACCCAGTACTTC
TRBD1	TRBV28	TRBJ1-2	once	CASRLVVAGGHGYTF	TGTGCCAGCAGACTAGTTGTGGCAGGGGGGCATGGCTACACCTTC
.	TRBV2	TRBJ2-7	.	CATVFSTTGYEQYF	TGTGCCACCGTTTTCTCGACGACAGGCTACGAGCAGTACTTC
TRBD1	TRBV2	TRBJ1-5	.	CASSDNGTGKKPQHF	TGTGCCAGCAGTGATAATGGGACAGGGAAGAAGCCCCAGCATTTT
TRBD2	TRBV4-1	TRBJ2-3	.	CASSLGGGAPDTQYF	TGCGCCAGCAGCCTAGGCGGGGGGGCGCCAGATACGCAGTATTTT
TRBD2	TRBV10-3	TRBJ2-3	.	CAISVQRGESDTQYF	TGTGCCATCAGTGTTCAGCGGGGGGAATCAGATACGCAGTATTTT
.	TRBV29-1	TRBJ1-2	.	CSVEDIRGLAGSDGYTF	TGCAGCGTTGAAGATATCCGGGGATTGGCAGGGAGTGATGGCTACACCTTC
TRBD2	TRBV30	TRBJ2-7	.	CAWSVGSGGAYEQYF	TGTGCCTGGAGCGTCGGTAGCGGGGGGGCCTACGAGCAGTACTTC
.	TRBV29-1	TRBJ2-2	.	CSVVWRENTGELFF	TGCAGCGTTGTATGGCGGGAAAACACCGGGGAGCTGTTTTTT
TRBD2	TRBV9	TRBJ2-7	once	CASSTGLAGGYEQYF	TGTGCCAGCAGCACCGGACTAGCGGGGGGCTACGAGCAGTACTTC
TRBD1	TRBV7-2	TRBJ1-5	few	CASSLGTGGTNQPQHF	TGTGCCAGCAGCTTAGGGACAGGGGGAACAAATCAGCCCCAGCATTTT
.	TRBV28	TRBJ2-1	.	CASSFHDREQFF	TGTGCCAGCAGTTTCCACGATCGGGAGCAGTTCTTC
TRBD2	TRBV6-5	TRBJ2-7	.	CASSWAGGAEQYF	TGTGCCAGCAGTTGGGCGGGGGGCGCCGAGCAGTACTTC
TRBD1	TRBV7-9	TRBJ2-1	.	CASSSDLQGWFHEQFF	TGTGCCAGCAGCTCCGATTTACAGGGGTGGTTTCATGAGCAGTTCTTC
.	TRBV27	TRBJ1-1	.	CASSLSRGMGTEAFF	TGTGCCAGCAGTTTATCTAGGGGCATGGGCACTGAAGCTTTCTTT
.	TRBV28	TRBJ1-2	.	CASSFNRVNLEALYYGYTF	TGTGCCAGCAGTTTTAACAGGGTGAACCTAGAGGCCCTCTACTATGGCTACACCTTC
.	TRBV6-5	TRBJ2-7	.	CASSYSMAAYEQYF	TGTGCCAGCAGTTACTCGATGGCAGCTTACGAGCAGTACTTC
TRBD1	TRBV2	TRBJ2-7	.	CASSNRGLPYEQYF	TGTGCCAGCAGCAACAGGGGCCTTCCCTACGAGCAGTACTTC
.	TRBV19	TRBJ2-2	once	CATSWMNTGELFF	TGTGCCACGTCTTGGATGAACACCGGGGAGCTGTTTTTT
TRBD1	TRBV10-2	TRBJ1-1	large	CASSGPPGQGGTEAFF	TGCGCCAGCAGTGGGCCCCCGGGACAGGGGGGCACTGAAGCTTTCTTT
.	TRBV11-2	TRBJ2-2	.	CASSPLQGGELFF	TGTGCCAGCAGCCCCCTGCAAGGCGGGGAGCTGTTTTTT
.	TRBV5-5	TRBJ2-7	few	CASTPNRGLYEQYF	TGTGCCAGCACCCCTAATCGCGGGCTTTACGAGCAGTACTTC
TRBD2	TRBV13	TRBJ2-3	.	CASTLGLAGALTDTQYF	TGTGCCAGCACCCTAGGCCTAGCGGGGGCCCTCACAGATACGCAGTATTTT
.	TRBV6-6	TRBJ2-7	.	CASSYPGQFYEQYF	TGTGCCAGCAGTTACCCGGGGCAGTTCTACGAGCAGTACTTC
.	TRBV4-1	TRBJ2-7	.	CASSQRMGDPSYEQYF	TGCGCCAGCAGCCAACGGATGGGCGACCCCTCCTACGAGCAGTACTTC
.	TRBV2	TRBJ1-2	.	CASSEIGSSRLYGYTF	TGTGCCAGCAGTGAGATTGGCTCCTCTCGTCTCTATGGCTACACCTTC
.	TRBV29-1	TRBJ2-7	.	CSTRQGEGGYEQYF	TGCAGCACAAGACAGGGCGAGGGGGGCTACGAGCAGTACTTC
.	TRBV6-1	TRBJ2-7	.	CASSVETQESEQYF	TGTGCCAGCAGTGTGGAAACACAGGAATCCGAGCAGTACTTC
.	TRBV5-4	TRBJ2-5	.	CASSQGPEGETQYF	TGCGCCAGCAGCCAAGGCCCCGAGGGAGAGACCCAGTACTTC
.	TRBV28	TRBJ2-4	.	CASSFPDSLAKNIQYF	TGTGCCAGCAGTTTCCCGGACAGTTTAGCCAAAAACATTCAGTACTTC
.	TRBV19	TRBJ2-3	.	CASSRIPIGEQISAGSTDTQYF	TGTGCCAGTAGTCGCATACCAATAGGGGAGCAGATCTCAGCTGGGTCCACAGATACGCAGTATTTT
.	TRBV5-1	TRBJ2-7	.	CASSLNRPPNEQYF	TGCGCCAGCAGCTTAAACAGGCCCCCCAACGAGCAGTACTTC
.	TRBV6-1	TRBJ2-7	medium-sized	CASSEIDTSLEQYF	TGTGCCAGCAGTGAGATAGACACCTCACTCGAGCAGTACTTC
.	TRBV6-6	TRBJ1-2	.	CASSYSDYGYTF	TGTGCCAGCAGTTATAGTGACTATGGCTACACCTTC